A single sample gave rise to the 9 T cell receptor beta chains below, sequenced in a study of blood T cells in healthy people across ages. Alongside a J-beta primer mix, a sample-barcoded 5' primer served in a second PCR lasting about 7 to 12 cycles. One entry per CDR3 protein results from TCRdb running MiXCR on the 5' RACE reads. The sample consists of a few hundred thousand distinct CDR3 sequences, approximately 27% of them appearing once. Sequencing was performed on blood. Receptor source: a woman between 65 and 79 years old in good health.

This clonotype has only a few counts. V gene TRBV7-9 combines with J gene TRBJ1-3; TRBD1 agrees at 8 bases. Germline-derived CDR1 and CDR2 are SEHNR and FQNEAQ (reference sequence). V dropped 1 base and J dropped 8; count of bases not matched to a gene: 13. The CDR3 spans 17 residues. This CDR3 is CASSLGQAGGIVDTIYF. The CDR3 coding sequence is TGTGCCAGCAGCTTAGGCCAGGCAGGGGGCATCGTCGACACCATATATTTT.

This clonotype was detected only a few times. The chain joins TRBV2 to TRBJ2-3, with D unresolved. The CDR3 length is 14 residues. V lost 3 bases and J lost 0, with 7 bases in between. CDR1 and CDR2 (germline): SNHLY, FYNNEI. The CDR3 sequence: CASSDKRSTDTQYF. The CDR3 region has the DNA TGTGCCAGCAGTGACAAGAGAAGCACAGATACGCAGTATTTT.

CDR3: CASSPVSGAHNEQFF. CDR3 sequence (DNA): TGTGCCAGCAGCCCCGTGAGCGGGGCGCACAATGAGCAGTTCTTC. The rearrangement links TRBV7-2 to TRBJ2-1, with 7 bases lining up with TRBD2. V was pared by 5 bases and J by 5 bases, with 9 bases of the junction left unmatched. Germline V lookup: CDR1 SGHTA, CDR2 FQGNSA. CDR3 size: 15 residues.

This clonotype was recorded at least ten times. This rearrangement joins TRBV3-1 to TRBJ2-3, with D tentatively TRBD1 (6 bases). V shed 4 bases and J shed 5 bases, with 7 bases lying between them. CDR1 is LGHDT and CDR2 is YNNKEL in the germline V gene (reference sequence). This CDR3 is built from 12 residues. CDR3 nucleotide sequence: TGTGCCAGCAGCCGACAGGTAGATACGCAGTATTTT. Encoded protein: CASSRQVDTQYF.

The chain employs TRBV18 and TRBJ1-1; 7 positions match TRBD1. Germline-derived CDR1 and CDR2 are KGHSH and LQKENI. J was trimmed by 3 bases and V by 5 bases; bases with no gene match: 9. This CDR3 has 15 amino acids. The CDR3 sequence is CASSLFRGGDTEAFF. CDR3 sequence (DNA): TGTGCCAGCTCATTATTCAGGGGGGGTGACACTGAAGCTTTCTTT.

The chain recombines TRBV3-1 with TRBJ1-4; D is unresolved. The CDR3 is 12 amino acids. The germline CDR1 and CDR2 sequences are LGHDT and YNNKEL (reference sequence). Trimming removed 1 base at V and 7 bases at J, with 4 bases between. This CDR3 reads CASSQVVEKLFF. The DNA of the CDR3 is TGTGCCAGCAGCCAAGTAGTTGAAAAACTGTTTTTT.

This clonotype appeared a few times. The rearrangement links TRBV12-3 or TRBV12-4 to TRBJ2-4; D is ambiguous. V lost 7 bases and J 0 bases, leaving 10 bases between the germline ends. This CDR3 is 14 amino acids long. The CDR3 reads CASTSTLAKNIQYF. In DNA form, the CDR3 reads TGTGCCAGCACCTCTACACTAGCCAAAAACATTCAGTACTTC.

The chain has TRBV4-3 and TRBJ1-2; D is ambiguous. The CDR3 length is 15 residues. V was clipped by 0 bases and J by 4 bases, with 12 bases between them. In germline, CDR1 is LGHNA, CDR2 YSLEER. This CDR3 is CASSQEVGQVYGYTF. In nucleotides, the CDR3 is TGCGCCAGCAGCCAAGAAGTAGGCCAGGTCTATGGCTACACCTTC.

A remark on this clonotype: A single base separates this from a much larger clone, so it may be a read error. The chain links TRBV9 to TRBJ1-1; D may be TRBD1 (5 bases). CDR3 length equals 12 residues. The V end lost 5 bases, the J end lost 10 bases, and 15 bases lay between the germline ends. Germline assignment: CDR1 SGDLS and CDR2 YYNGEE. The CDR3 DNA sequence: TGTGCCAGCAGTGGCATGGGGCCGGGAGCTTTCTTT. Amino acids: CASSGMGPGAFF.